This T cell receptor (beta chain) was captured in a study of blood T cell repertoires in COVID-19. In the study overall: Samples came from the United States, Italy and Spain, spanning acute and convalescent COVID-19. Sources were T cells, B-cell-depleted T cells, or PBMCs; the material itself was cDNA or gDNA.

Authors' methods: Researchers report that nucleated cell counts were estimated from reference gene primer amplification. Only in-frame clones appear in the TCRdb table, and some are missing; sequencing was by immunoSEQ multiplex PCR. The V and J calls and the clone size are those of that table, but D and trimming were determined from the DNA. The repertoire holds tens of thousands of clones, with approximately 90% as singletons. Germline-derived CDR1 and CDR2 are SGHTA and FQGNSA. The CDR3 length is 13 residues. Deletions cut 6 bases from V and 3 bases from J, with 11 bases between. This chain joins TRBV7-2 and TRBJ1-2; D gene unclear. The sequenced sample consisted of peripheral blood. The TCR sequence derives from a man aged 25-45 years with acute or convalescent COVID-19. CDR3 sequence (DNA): TGTGCCAGCAGTCTGAGGAGTGACTATGGCTACACCTTC. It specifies CASSLRSDYGYTF.